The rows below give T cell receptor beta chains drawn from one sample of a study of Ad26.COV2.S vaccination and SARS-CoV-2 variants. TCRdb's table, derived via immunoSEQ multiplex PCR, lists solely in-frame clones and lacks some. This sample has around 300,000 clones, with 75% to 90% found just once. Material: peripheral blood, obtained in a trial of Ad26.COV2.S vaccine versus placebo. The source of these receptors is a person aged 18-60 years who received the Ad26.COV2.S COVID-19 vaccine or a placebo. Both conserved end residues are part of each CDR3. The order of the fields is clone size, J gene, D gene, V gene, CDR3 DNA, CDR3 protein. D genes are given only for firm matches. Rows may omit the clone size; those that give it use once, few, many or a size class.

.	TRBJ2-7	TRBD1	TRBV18	TGTGCCAGCTCACCATTAGGGACAGGGGGCGACGAGCAGTACTTC	CASSPLGTGGDEQYF
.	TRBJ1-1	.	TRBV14	TGTGCCAGCAGCCAAGAGCCGGGGAGGCCCGGTGGAGCTTTCTTT	CASSQEPGRPGGAFF
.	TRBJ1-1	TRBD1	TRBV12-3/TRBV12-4	TGTGCCAGCTCACCAGGGGGAACTGAAGCTTTCTTT	CASSPGGTEAFF
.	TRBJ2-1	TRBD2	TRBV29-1	TGCAGCGGGGGGACTAGCCCACCCTACAATGAGCAGTTCTTC	CSGGTSPPYNEQFF
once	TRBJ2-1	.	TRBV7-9	TGTGCCAGCAGCCCCCGCCAAGGCTCCTACAATGAGCAGTTCTTC	CASSPRQGSYNEQFF
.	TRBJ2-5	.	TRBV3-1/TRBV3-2	TGTGCCAGCAGCCAAGATATCCTTGTCGGGACCCAGTACTTC	CASSQDILVGTQYF
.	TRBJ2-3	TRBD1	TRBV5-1	TGCGCCAGCAGCTTGGGCGACAGGGGGCTAAGTACGCAGTATTTT	CASSLGDRGLSTQYF
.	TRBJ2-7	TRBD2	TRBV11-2	TGTGCCAGCAGCTTGGAAGCGGGGGGCTCCTACGAGCAGTACTTC	CASSLEAGGSYEQYF
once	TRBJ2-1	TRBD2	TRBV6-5	TGTGCCAGCAGTTCATTCCGGACTAGCAATCGGCAGTTCTTC	CASSSFRTSNRQFF
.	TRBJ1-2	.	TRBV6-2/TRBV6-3	TGTGCCAGCAGCCTAGACAGCAACTATGGCTACACCTTC	CASSLDSNYGYTF
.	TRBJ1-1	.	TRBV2	TGTGCCAGCAGTGAAGAAAACAGAGCGAACACTGAAGCTTTCTTT	CASSEENRANTEAFF
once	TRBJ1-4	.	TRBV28	TGTGCCAGCAGCCGACTCAGCACAACTAATGAAAAACTGTTTTTT	CASSRLSTTNEKLFF
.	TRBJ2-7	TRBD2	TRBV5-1	TGCGCCAGCAGAGGACTAGCGGGGAGCTACGAGCAGTACTTC	CASRGLAGSYEQYF
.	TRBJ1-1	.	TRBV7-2	TGTGCCAGCAGCTTCGGGACGGGGGTGACTGAAGCTTTCTTT	CASSFGTGVTEAFF
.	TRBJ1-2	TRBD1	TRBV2	TGTGCCAGCAGAGACAGGGGGCCGGAGGGCTACACCTTC	CASRDRGPEGYTF
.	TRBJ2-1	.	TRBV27	TGTGCCAGCCGGATCACGGGGGCCAATGAGCAGTTCTTC	CASRITGANEQFF
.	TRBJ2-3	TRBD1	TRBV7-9	TGTGCCAGCAGCTCTAGCCTCCCGAACAGGGGTAGCACAGATACGCAGTATTTT	CASSSSLPNRGSTDTQYF
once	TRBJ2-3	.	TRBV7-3	TGTGCCAGCAGCTTATTGGACGGCGAGGATACGCAGTATTTT	CASSLLDGEDTQYF
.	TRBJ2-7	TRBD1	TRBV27	TGTGCCAGCAGTCCGGCCGGGACAGGTAACCTCGGGCAGTACTTC	CASSPAGTGNLGQYF
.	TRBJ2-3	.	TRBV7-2	TGTGCCAGCAGCTTATTCGAGCGGGAGACAGGGGATACGCAGTATTTT	CASSLFERETGDTQYF
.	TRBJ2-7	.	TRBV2	TGTGCCAGCAGTGGGCTGAGCTCCTACGAGCAGTACTTC	CASSGLSSYEQYF
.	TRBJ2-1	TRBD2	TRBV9	TGTGCCAGCAGCGAAGGGACTAGCGGAAACAATGAGCAGTTCTTC	CASSEGTSGNNEQFF
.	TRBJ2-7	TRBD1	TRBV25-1	TGTGCCAGCAGTGAATACAGCGCCGGGACAGGGGCGTACTTC	CASSEYSAGTGAYF
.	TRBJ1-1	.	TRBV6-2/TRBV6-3	TGTGCCAGCAGTTTATTAGCCCAGCGCACTGAAGCTTTCTTT	CASSLLAQRTEAFF
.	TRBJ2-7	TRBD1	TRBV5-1	TGCGCCAGCAGCTTGGGGGACAGGGGTTCCCACGAGCAGTACTTC	CASSLGDRGSHEQYF
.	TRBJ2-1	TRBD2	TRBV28	TGTGCCAGCAGTTCCCGCGGAGCGGGGCGCAATGAGCAGTTCTTC	CASSSRGAGRNEQFF
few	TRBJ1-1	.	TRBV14	TGTGCCAGCAGCCAGGATAGGAACACTGAAGCTTTCTTT	CASSQDRNTEAFF
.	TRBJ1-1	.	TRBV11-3	TGTGCCAGCAGCCTTACGGGGAATCTCGACACTGAAGCTTTCTTT	CASSLTGNLDTEAFF
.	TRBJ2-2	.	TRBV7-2	TGTGCCAGCAGCTTAAAAGTTTTCACCGGGGAGCTGTTTTTT	CASSLKVFTGELFF
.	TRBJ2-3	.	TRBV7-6	TGTGCCAGCAGCTTTTGGGGGGGCACAGATACGCAGTATTTT	CASSFWGGTDTQYF
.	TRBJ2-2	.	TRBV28	TGTGCCAGCAGTTTAGCGTCAGTCTCCTACATTAACACCGGGGAGCTGTTTTTT	CASSLASVSYINTGELFF
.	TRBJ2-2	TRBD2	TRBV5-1	TGCGCCAGCAGCTTATGGCGGGCGAGCGGGAGCACCGGGGAGCTGTTTTTT	CASSLWRASGSTGELFF
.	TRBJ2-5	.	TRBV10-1	TGCGCCAGCAGTGAGCGGGACCGCGGGTTACAAGAGACCCAGTACTTC	CASSERDRGLQETQYF
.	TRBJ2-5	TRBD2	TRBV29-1	TGCAGCGTTGTACTAGCGGGGGGGGTAGAGACCCAGTACTTC	CSVVLAGGVETQYF
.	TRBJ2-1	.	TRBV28	TGTGCCAGCAGCCTCGCGGGGGCGCAGGACAATGAGCAGTTCTTC	CASSLAGAQDNEQFF
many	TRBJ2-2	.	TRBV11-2	TGTGCCAGCAGCGTGTCCGGGGAGCTGTTTTTT	CASSVSGELFF
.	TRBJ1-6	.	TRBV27	TGTGCCAGCAGTACAGGGATCTCCTATAATTCACCCCTCCACTTT	CASSTGISYNSPLHF
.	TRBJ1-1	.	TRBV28	TGTGCCAGCAGCCCCCCGACCGTAGGGACTGAAGCTTTCTTT	CASSPPTVGTEAFF
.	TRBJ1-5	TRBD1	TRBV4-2	TGTGCCAGCAGCCAAGGAGACAGGGAAAATCAGCCCCAGCATTTT	CASSQGDRENQPQHF
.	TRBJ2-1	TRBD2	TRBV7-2	TGTGCCAGCAGCGTTACTAGCGGGGGGAACAATGAGCAGTTCTTC	CASSVTSGGNNEQFF
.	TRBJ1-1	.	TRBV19	TGTGCCAGTAGTATCTGGAGGGGGAAGAACACTGAAGCTTTCTTT	CASSIWRGKNTEAFF
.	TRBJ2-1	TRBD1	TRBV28	TGTGCCAGCAGTTTAACAGGGGGCTCCTACAATGAGCAGTTCTTC	CASSLTGGSYNEQFF
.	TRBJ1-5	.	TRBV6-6	TGTGCCAGCACCCAGGACAGCAGTTTCAATCAGCCCCAGCATTTT	CASTQDSSFNQPQHF
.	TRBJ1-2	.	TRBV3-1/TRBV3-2	TGTGCCAGCAGCCAAGATGTAATGAGGGGCGATAATGGCTACACCTTC	CASSQDVMRGDNGYTF
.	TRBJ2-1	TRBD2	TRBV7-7	TGTGCCAGCAGCTTAACGGCGGGAGAGCCCTACAATGAGCAGTTCTTC	CASSLTAGEPYNEQFF
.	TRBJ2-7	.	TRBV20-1	TGCAGTGCGAGTAGGGACACCCTTCCCTACGAGCAGTACTTC	CSASRDTLPYEQYF
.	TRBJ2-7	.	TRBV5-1	TGCGCCAGCAGCTTAGAGAACCACGAGCAGTACTTC	CASSLENHEQYF
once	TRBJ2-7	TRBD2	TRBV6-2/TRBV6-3	TGTGCCAGCAGCAGCGTAAGCGGGAGGGGGTCCTACGAGCAGTACTTC	CASSSVSGRGSYEQYF
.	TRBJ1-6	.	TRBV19	TGTGCCAGTAGTATAGTCCTCACTCCAGGCAGAAATTCACCCCTCCACTTT	CASSIVLTPGRNSPLHF
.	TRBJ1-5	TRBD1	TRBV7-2	TGTGCCAGCAGCTTAGGACAGGGTGGGGGGAGCAATCAGCCCCAGCATTTT	CASSLGQGGGSNQPQHF
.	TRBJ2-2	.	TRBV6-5	TGTGCCAGCAGTTACCGTGGGATGCACACCGGGGAGCTGTTTTTT	CASSYRGMHTGELFF
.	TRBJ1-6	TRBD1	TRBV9	TGTGCCAGCAGCTATCAGGGACAGGGGAATTCACCCCTCCACTTT	CASSYQGQGNSPLHF
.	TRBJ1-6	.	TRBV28	TGTGCCAGCAGCAGCGAAGCGGCCTCCGTCCACTTT	CASSSEAASVHF
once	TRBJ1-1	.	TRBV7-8	TGTGCCAGCAGCTTATTAACAGAAGGAAAACACACTGAAGCTTTCTTT	CASSLLTEGKHTEAFF
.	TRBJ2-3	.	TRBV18	TGTGCCAGCTCACCGGGCTTAGCTGAGGATACGCAGTATTTT	CASSPGLAEDTQYF
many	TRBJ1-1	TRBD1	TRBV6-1	TGTGCCAGCAGTGATAGACAGGGGAACACTGAAGCTTTCTTT	CASSDRQGNTEAFF
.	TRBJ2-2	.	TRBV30	TGTGCCGGAGCGTCGAACACCGGGGAGCTGTTTTTT	CAGASNTGELFF
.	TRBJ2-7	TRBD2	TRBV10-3	TGTGCCATCAGAATAGCGGGGGGGCCCGTCAACGAGCAGTACTTC	CAIRIAGGPVNEQYF
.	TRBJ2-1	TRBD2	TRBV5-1	TGCGCCAGCAGCTTGGGACTAGCGGGAGGGCCGGGGTACAATGAGCAGTTCTTC	CASSLGLAGGPGYNEQFF
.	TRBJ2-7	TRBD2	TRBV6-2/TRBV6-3	TGTGCCAGCAGTTACTCGACATTCGGGGGGGCATACGAGCAGTACTTC	CASSYSTFGGAYEQYF